This T cell receptor (beta chain) was observed in a study of molecular identifiers for immune sequencing clone quantification. The V gene end was trimmed by 1 base and the J gene end by 6 bases; junction bases not matched to a gene: 15. Germline CDR1 and CDR2: MNHEY and SMNVEV (reference sequence). This CDR3 region has 19 residues. TCRdb used MiXCR to reprocess the PCR reads, holding one entry per CDR3 protein. The data contain about 640,000 distinct CDR3 sequences, 15% to 20% of them singletons. This clonotype was sampled from a human donor in good health. Some libraries in this study had Jurkat cell RNA spiked in. The chain recombines TRBV27 with TRBJ1-4; 9 bases are a match to TRBD1. Source material: naive CD8+ T cells from blood, with Jurkat cell RNA spiked in. Subset of the sample: FACS-sorted CD8+CD4-CCR7+CD45RA+ naive T cells. CDR3 coding DNA: TGTGCCAGCAGTTTATGGGTTCCGGGACAGGGTAGATCTCATGAAAAACTGTTTTTT. Translated, it gives CASSLWVPGQGRSHEKLFF.